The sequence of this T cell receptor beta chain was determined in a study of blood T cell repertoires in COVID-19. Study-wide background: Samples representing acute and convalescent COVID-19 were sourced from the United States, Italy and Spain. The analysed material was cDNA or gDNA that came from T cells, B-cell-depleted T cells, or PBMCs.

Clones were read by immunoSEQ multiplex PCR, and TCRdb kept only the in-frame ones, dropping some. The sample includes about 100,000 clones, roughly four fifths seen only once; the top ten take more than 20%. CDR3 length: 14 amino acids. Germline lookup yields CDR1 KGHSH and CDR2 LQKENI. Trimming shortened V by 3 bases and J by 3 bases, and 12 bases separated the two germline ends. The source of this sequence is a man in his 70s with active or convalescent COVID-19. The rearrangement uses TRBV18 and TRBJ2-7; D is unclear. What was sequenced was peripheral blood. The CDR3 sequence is CASSPETIRYEQYF. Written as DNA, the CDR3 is TGTGCCAGCTCACCTGAGACAATTCGCTACGAGCAGTACTTC.